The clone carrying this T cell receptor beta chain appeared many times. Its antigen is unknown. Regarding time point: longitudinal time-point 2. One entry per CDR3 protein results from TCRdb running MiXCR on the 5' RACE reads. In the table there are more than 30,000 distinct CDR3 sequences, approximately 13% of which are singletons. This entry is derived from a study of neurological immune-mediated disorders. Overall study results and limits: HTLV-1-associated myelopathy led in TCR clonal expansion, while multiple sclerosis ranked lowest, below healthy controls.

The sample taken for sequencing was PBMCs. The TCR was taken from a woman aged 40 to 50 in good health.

The CDR3 DNA reads as TGTGCCAGCAGCCAAGATTCAGGGGGCAGGACAGATACGCAGTATTTT. Translated: CASSQDSGGRTDTQYF. The chain couples TRBV4-2 to TRBJ2-3, with 8 bases matching TRBD1. Germline loops: CDR1 LGHNA, CDR2 YNFKEQ. The CDR3 has 16 amino acids. Trimming cost V 0 bases and J 3 bases; bases outside gene matches: 5.